This T cell receptor (beta chain) was sequenced in a study of blood T cell repertoires in COVID-19. Original processing notes: Using reference gene primer amplification, nucleated cell counts were estimated. Only in-frame clones appear in the TCRdb table, and some are missing; sequencing was by immunoSEQ multiplex PCR. Clonal size and the V and J genes are those of that table, whereas D and trimming came from the DNA. The sample contains 250,000 or so clones, approximately 89% of which appear only once. CDR1 is SGHTA, CDR2 FQGTGA, per germline. This CDR3 region has 13 residues. Trimming shortened V by 3 bases and J by 6 bases, and 8 bases separated the two germline ends.

Specimen: peripheral blood. The rearrangement joins TRBV7-3 to TRBJ2-2; perhaps TRBD1 as D (6 bases). This TCR came from a woman aged 35 to 49 who had recovered from COVID-19. In nucleotides, the CDR3 is TGTGCCAGCAGCTTTTGGGGGCCCGGGGAGCTGTTTTTT. Protein: CASSFWGPGELFF.